The text below deals with one TCR beta chain. CDR1 SNHLY and CDR2 FYNNEI come from the germline V gene. The CDR3 covers 16 residues. Trimming removed 4 bases from V and 6 bases from J; junction bases left unmatched: 13. This sample is part of a study of blood T cell repertoires in COVID-19. About the research overall: There were acute and convalescent COVID-19 samples, and they came from the United States, Italy and Spain. Sample material is recorded as cDNA or gDNA derived from T cells, B-cell-depleted T cells, or PBMCs.

In the source study's methods: Scientists estimated how many nucleated cells there were by amplifying reference gene primers. Measured with immunoSEQ multiplex PCR; TCRdb has only the in-frame clones, and not every one. D and trimming were read from the DNA, whereas the V and J calls and clone size are those reported in that table. The sample includes 250,000 or so clones, over 80% of them seen just once. Participants had their cohort set by participant-reported clinical history. Sequenced sample: PBMCs or T cells enriched from blood (not recorded which). The V gene is TRBV2, the J gene TRBJ2-7; 9 nucleotides agree with TRBD1. The sequence came from a woman younger than 45 with acute COVID-19. CDR3 sequence (DNA): TGTGCCAGCAGTGCCTTCCCGGGACAGGGTACACCCGAGCAGTACTTC. This gives the protein CASSAFPGQGTPEQYF.